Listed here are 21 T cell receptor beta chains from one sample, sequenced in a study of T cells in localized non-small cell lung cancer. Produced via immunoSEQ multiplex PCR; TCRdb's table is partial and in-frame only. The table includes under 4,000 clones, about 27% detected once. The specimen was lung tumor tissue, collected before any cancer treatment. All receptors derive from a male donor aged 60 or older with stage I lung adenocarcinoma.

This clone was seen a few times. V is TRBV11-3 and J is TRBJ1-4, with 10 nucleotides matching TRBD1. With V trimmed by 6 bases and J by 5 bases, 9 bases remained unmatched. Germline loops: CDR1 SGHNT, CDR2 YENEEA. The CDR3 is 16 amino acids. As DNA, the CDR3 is TGTGCCAGCAGTCAAGGGACGGGACAGGGGAATGAAAAACTGTTTTTT. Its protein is CASSQGTGQGNEKLFF.

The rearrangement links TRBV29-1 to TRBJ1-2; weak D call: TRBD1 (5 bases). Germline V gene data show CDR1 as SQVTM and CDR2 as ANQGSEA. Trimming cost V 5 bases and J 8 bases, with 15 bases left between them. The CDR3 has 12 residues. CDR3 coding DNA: TGCAGCGTTTCACTCCAGGGATCCGGCTACACCTTC. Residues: CSVSLQGSGYTF.

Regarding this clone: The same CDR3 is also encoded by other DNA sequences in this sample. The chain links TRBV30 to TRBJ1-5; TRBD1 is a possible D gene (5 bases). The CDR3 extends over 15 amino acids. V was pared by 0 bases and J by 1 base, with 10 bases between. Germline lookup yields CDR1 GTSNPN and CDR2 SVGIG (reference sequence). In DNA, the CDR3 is TGTGCCTGGAGTGTGTCTGGGGCGAGCAATCAGCCCCAGCATTTT. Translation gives CAWSVSGASNQPQHF.

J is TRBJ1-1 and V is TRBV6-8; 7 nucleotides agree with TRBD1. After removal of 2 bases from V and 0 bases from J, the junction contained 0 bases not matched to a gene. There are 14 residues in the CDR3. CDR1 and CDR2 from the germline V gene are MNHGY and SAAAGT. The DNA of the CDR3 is TGTGCCAGCAGTTACGGGACAGTGAACACTGAAGCTTTCTTT. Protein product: CASSYGTVNTEAFF.

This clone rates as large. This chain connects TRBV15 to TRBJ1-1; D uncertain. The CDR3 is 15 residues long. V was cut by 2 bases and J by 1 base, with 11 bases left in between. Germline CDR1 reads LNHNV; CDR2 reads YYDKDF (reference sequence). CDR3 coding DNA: TGTGCCACCAGCAGACCTACTACACAGAACACTGAAGCTTTCTTT. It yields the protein CATSRPTTQNTEAFF.

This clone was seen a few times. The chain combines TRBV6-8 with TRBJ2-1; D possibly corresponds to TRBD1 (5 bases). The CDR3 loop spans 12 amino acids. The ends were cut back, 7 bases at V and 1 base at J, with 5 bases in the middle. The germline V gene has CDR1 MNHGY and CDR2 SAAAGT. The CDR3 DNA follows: TGTGCCAGCACAGGGTCCTACAATGAGCAGTTCTTC. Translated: CASTGSYNEQFF.

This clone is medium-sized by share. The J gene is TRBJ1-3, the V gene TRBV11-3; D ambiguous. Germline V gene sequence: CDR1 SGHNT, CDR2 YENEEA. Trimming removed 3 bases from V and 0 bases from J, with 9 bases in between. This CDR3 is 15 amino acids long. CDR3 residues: CASSLAWGSGNTIYF. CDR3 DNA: TGTGCCAGCAGCTTGGCATGGGGCTCTGGAAACACCATATATTTT.

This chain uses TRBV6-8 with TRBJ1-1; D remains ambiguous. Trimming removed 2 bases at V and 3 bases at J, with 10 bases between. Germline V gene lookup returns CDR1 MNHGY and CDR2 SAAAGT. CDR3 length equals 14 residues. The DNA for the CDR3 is TGTGCCAGCAGTTACCACAGTGCGGACACTGAAGCTTTCTTT. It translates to CASSYHSADTEAFF.

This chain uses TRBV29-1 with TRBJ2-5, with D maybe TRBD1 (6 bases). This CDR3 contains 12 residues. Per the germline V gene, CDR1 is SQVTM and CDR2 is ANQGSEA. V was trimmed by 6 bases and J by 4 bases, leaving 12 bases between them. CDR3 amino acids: CSVGRGLETQYF. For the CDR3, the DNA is TGCAGCGTCGGAAGGGGGTTAGAGACCCAGTACTTC.

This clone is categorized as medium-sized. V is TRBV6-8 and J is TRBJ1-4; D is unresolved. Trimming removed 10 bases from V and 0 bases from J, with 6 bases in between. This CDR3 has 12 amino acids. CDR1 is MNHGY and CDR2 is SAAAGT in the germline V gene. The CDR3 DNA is TGTGCCATCGGAGCAACTAATGAAAAACTGTTTTTT. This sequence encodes CAIGATNEKLFF.

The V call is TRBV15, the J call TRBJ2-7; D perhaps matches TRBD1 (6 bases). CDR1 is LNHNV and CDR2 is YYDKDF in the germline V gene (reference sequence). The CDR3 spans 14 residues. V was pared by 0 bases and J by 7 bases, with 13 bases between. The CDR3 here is CATSRDQGMREQYF. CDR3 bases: TGTGCCACCAGCAGAGACCAGGGGATGCGGGAGCAGTACTTC.

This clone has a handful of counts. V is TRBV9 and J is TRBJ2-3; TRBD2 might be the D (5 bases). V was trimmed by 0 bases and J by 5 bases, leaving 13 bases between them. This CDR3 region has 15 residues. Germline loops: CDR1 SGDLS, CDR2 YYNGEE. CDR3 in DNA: TGTGCCAGCAGCGTAGCGCCGGGGTGGGGAGATACGCAGTATTTT. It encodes CASSVAPGWGDTQYF. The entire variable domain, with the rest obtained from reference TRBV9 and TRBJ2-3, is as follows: DSGVTQTPKHLITATGQRVTLRCSPRSGDLSVYWYQQSLDQGLQFLIQYYNGEERAKGNILERFSAQQFPDLHSELNLSSLELGDSALYFCASSVAPGWGDTQYFGPGTRLTVL.

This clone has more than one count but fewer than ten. The CDR3 sequence is CASSPLGQGLSGELFF. CDR3 bases: TGTGCCAGCAGCCCCCTGGGACAGGGATTGTCCGGGGAGCTGTTTTTT. This chain connects TRBV9 to TRBJ2-2, with 9 bases matching TRBD1. Germline loops: CDR1 SGDLS, CDR2 YYNGEE. With V trimmed by 4 bases and J by 6 bases, 10 bases remained unmatched. The length of the CDR3 is 16 residues.

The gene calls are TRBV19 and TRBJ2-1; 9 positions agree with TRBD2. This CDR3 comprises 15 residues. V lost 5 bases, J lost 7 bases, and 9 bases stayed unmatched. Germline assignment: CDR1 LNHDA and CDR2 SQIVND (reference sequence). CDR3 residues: CASSRRGGTPNEQFF. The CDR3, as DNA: TGTGCCAGTAGTCGGCGGGGGGGCACTCCGAATGAGCAGTTCTTC.

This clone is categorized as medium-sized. The CDR3 nucleotides are TGTGCCAGCAGCCCCGGACAGGGGACCTACGAGCAGTACTTC. Translating it yields CASSPGQGTYEQYF. The gene calls are TRBV11-3 and TRBJ2-7, with 9 bases matching TRBD1. The CDR3 is 14 residues long. V trimming: 5 bases; J trimming: 2 bases; junction bases outside the gene matches: 4. CDR1 is SGHNT and CDR2 is YENEEA in the germline V gene.

CDR3: CASSPSVPISNYEQYF. CDR3 sequence (DNA): TGTGCCAGCAGTCCCTCGGTTCCCATCAGCAATTACGAGCAGTACTTC. This rearrangement joins TRBV6-8 to TRBJ2-7; D not resolved. V was cut by 5 bases and J by 4 bases, with 21 bases left in between. CDR3 size: 16 residues. Germline CDR1 reads MNHGY; CDR2 reads SAAAGT.

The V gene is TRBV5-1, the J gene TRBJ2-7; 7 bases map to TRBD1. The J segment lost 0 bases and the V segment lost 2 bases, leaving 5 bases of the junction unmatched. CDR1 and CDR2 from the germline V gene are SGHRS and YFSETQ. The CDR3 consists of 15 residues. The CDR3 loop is CASSLTGQSSYEQYF. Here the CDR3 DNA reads TGCGCCAGCAGCTTAACGGGACAGAGCTCCTACGAGCAGTACTTC.

The CDR3 loop is CASVWGRGYEQYF. The CDR3 DNA sequence: TGTGCCAGCGTCTGGGGAAGGGGCTACGAGCAGTACTTC. This chain links TRBV6-8 with TRBJ2-7; tentative D call: TRBD1 (5 bases). Germline V gives CDR1 MNHGY, CDR2 SAAAGT. V was clipped by 8 bases and J by 3 bases, with 14 bases between them. The CDR3 runs 13 residues.

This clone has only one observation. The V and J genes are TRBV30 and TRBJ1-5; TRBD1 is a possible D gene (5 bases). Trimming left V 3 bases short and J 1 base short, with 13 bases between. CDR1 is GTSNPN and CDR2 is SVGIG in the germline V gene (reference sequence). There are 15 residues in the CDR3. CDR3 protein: CAWREGDGSNQPQHF. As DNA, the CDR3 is TGTGCCTGGAGGGAAGGGGACGGGAGCAATCAGCCCCAGCATTTT.

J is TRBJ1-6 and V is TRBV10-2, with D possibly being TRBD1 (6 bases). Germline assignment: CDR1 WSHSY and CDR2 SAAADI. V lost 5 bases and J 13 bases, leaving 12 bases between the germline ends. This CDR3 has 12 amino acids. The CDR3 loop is CASSPNTGPLHF. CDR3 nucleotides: TGCGCCAGCAGTCCAAACACAGGGCCCCTCCACTTT.

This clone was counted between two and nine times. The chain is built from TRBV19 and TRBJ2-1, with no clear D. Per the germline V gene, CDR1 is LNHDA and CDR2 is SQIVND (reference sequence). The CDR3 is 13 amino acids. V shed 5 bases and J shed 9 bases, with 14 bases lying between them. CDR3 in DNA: TGTGCCAGTAGTCGGGCCCCATCAACTGAGCAGTTCTTC. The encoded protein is CASSRAPSTEQFF.